The sequence of this TCR beta chain was determined in a study of T cells in localized non-small cell lung cancer. Findings and caveats of the study: A higher density of T cells in blood coincided with extended overall survival. Of the top 100 tumor clones, median around 50 were in adjacent lung, over 25 among its top 100. Because only a single region of the tumor was sequenced, heterogeneity remains possible. Exceeding tumor, uninvolved adjacent lung had the highest T cell clonality.

Produced via immunoSEQ multiplex PCR; TCRdb's table is partial and in-frame only. Of around 2,700 clones in the sample, 25% to 40% were seen once. This CDR3 is 13 amino acids long. The germline CDR1 and CDR2 sequences are SGHTA and FQGNSA. The germline V and J ends were trimmed by 2 bases and 5 bases, with 9 bases remaining between them. This clone was counted a few times. What it binds is unknown. This TCR came from a female donor of 60 years or more with stage II lung adenocarcinoma. This specimen consisted of lung tumor tissue, obtained before any cancer treatment. The chain has TRBV7-2 and TRBJ2-5; D remains unclear. CDR3 DNA: TGTGCCAGCAGCTTATGGAGCCTGGAGACCCAGTACTTC. Its translation: CASSLWSLETQYF.